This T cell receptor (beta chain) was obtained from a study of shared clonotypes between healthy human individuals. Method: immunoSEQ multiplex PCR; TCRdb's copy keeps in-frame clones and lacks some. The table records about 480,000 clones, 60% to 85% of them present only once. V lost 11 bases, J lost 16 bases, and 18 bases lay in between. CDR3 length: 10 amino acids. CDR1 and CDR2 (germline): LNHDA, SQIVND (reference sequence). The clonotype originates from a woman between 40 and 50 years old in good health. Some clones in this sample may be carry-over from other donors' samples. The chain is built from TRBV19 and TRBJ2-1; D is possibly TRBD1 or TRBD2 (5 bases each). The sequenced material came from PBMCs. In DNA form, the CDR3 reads TGTGCCGGGGGACCGGGTCCCACCTTCTTC. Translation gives CAGGPGPTFF.